This is a list of T cell receptor beta chains from one sample in a study of PD-1 blockade in classical Hodgkin lymphoma. Here immunoSEQ multiplex PCR was the method, and the copy in TCRdb shows in-frame clones only, minus some. The data hold approximately 12,000 clones, with 70% to 85% observed a single time. The material was peripheral blood mononuclear cells (PBMCs), obtained at baseline. The source is a human donor with classical Hodgkin lymphoma. Both conserved end residues are part of each CDR3. The D gene is left open where the match is weak. Not all rows give a size; the values are once, few, many and, for expanded clones, a class.

j_gene	d_gene	v_gene	abundance	CDR3nt	CDR3aa
TRBJ1-6	.	TRBV4-3	few	TGCGCCAGCAGCCAAGACCGTAGGTCCTATAATTCACCCCTCCACTTT	CASSQDRRSYNSPLHF
TRBJ2-3	TRBD2	TRBV28	.	TGTGCCAGCAGTTTATCTAGCGGGGGCCCAGATACGCAGTATTTT	CASSLSSGGPDTQYF
TRBJ1-1	.	TRBV12-5	.	TGTGCTAGTGGTTTCGCCGTCGGGGGTTCGGGAGCTTTCTTT	CASGFAVGGSGAFF
TRBJ2-7	.	TRBV2	once	TGTGCCAGTTCGGAAGCGGGCCAGGGTGGGCAGTACTTC	CASSEAGQGGQYF
TRBJ2-2	.	TRBV7-3	.	TGTGCCAGCAGCCCCTTTTCCACGAACACCGGGGAGCTGTTTTTT	CASSPFSTNTGELFF
TRBJ1-1	.	TRBV28	medium-sized	TGTGCCAGCAGCCAGACCCAGAACACTGAAGCTTTCTTT	CASSQTQNTEAFF
TRBJ2-3	TRBD2	TRBV5-8	.	TGTGCCAGCAGCCAAAATAGGATGAGCGGGGGTGCAGATACGCAGTATTTT	CASSQNRMSGGADTQYF
TRBJ1-6	TRBD1	TRBV28	.	TGTGCCAGCATCAGGGGGGGGAGGACTTCACCCCTCCACTTT	CASIRGGRTSPLHF
TRBJ1-1	.	TRBV5-1	.	TGCGCCAGCAGCTCCAATAGAGCAGGGAACACTGAAGCTTTCTTT	CASSSNRAGNTEAFF
TRBJ2-7	TRBD2	TRBV18	.	TGTGCCAGCTCGGGGGGACTAGCGGCAAACTACGAGCAGTACTTC	CASSGGLAANYEQYF
TRBJ2-1	.	TRBV4-2	.	TGTGCCAGCAGCCAAGATGGGGCCTCCTACAATGAGCAGTTCTTC	CASSQDGASYNEQFF
TRBJ2-3	.	TRBV28	.	TGTGCCAGCAGAGCCAACCCCAGCACAGATACGCAGTATTTT	CASRANPSTDTQYF
TRBJ1-4	.	TRBV6-5	.	TGTGCCAGCAGTTACACCACAGGGTCTAATGAAAAACTGTTTTTT	CASSYTTGSNEKLFF
TRBJ2-5	TRBD2	TRBV7-2	few	TGTGCCAGCAGCCTTGGGACTAGCGGGTCGGAGACCCAGTACTTC	CASSLGTSGSETQYF
TRBJ1-2	.	TRBV2	.	TGTGCCAGCAGTGAACAGGGATTAGGCTACACCTTC	CASSEQGLGYTF
TRBJ1-5	TRBD1	TRBV18	.	TGTGCCAGCTCACCTAACCGACAGGGGGGACAGCCCCAGCATTTT	CASSPNRQGGQPQHF
TRBJ1-3	.	TRBV5-8	.	TGTGCCAGTTCTGGAACTGGAAACACCATATATTTT	CASSGTGNTIYF
TRBJ1-1	.	TRBV7-8	.	TGTGCCAGCAGCTTAGTATTGAACACTGAAGCTTTCTTT	CASSLVLNTEAFF
TRBJ1-3	.	TRBV29-1	.	TGCAGCGTAGGACCGGGGGGGTATGGAAACACCATATATTTT	CSVGPGGYGNTIYF
TRBJ2-2	TRBD1	TRBV30	.	TGTGCCTGGGGGACAGGGTCGAACACCGGGGAGCTGTTTTTT	CAWGTGSNTGELFF
TRBJ2-3	.	TRBV4-2	few	TGTGCCAGCAGCCAAAGACGGGAGAGCACAGATACGCAGTATTTT	CASSQRRESTDTQYF
TRBJ1-4	TRBD1	TRBV6-5	.	TGTGCCAGCAGAACAGGGGAGGAAAAACTGTTTTTT	CASRTGEEKLFF
TRBJ1-4	.	TRBV27	.	TGTGCCAGCAGTTTAAATCGGGTTGCAAAACTGTTTTTT	CASSLNRVAKLFF
TRBJ1-1	.	TRBV6-5	.	TGTGCCAGCAGTTATTCCCTGGACCGAGATGAAGCTTTCTTT	CASSYSLDRDEAFF
TRBJ1-1	.	TRBV27	.	TGTGCCAGCAGTTTATTCGGGGGTCATACTGAAGCTTTCTTT	CASSLFGGHTEAFF
TRBJ1-2	.	TRBV28	.	TGTGCCAGCAAAAACTGGAGGCTTTTGGGGGGCTACACCTTC	CASKNWRLLGGYTF
TRBJ1-3	TRBD1	TRBV5-4	few	TGTGCCAGCAGCCAACCGACAGGGGTTGGAAACACCATATATTTT	CASSQPTGVGNTIYF
TRBJ1-2	TRBD1	TRBV7-2	.	TGTGCCAGCAGCTTGATTCCGGGACAGGCATTCTATGGCTACACCTTC	CASSLIPGQAFYGYTF
TRBJ2-5	.	TRBV4-1	.	TGCGCCAGCAGCCAAGATGAGGGGTGGGAGACCCAGTACTTC	CASSQDEGWETQYF
TRBJ2-6	.	TRBV9	.	TGTGCCAGCAGCGTACGGTTCTCTGGGGCCAACGTCCTGACTTTC	CASSVRFSGANVLTF
TRBJ2-7	.	TRBV18	.	TGTGCCAGCGCCCCCGGGGGCTCCTACGAGCAGTACTTC	CASAPGGSYEQYF
TRBJ1-4	.	TRBV7-2	.	TGTGCCAGCAGCTTGTCCCCGGCAACTAATGAAAAACTGTTTTTT	CASSLSPATNEKLFF
TRBJ2-1	.	TRBV5-4	.	TGTGCCAGCAGCTTGGATGGTAATGGTGGGAGTCGAGAGCAGTTCTTC	CASSLDGNGGSREQFF
TRBJ1-1	.	TRBV7-2	.	TGTGCCAGCGGGAGGGGGTCGGTCACTGAAGCTTTCTTT	CASGRGSVTEAFF
TRBJ1-1	.	TRBV6-5	few	TGTGCCAGCAAGCAGGGTAGATTGAACACTGAAGCTTTCTTT	CASKQGRLNTEAFF
TRBJ2-7	TRBD1	TRBV18	.	TGTGCCAGCTCACCTGGACAGGGTTCCTACGAGCAGTACTTC	CASSPGQGSYEQYF
TRBJ1-6	.	TRBV19	.	TGTGCCAGTAGTAATGGGGGCAGCTCCTATAATTCACCCCTCCACTTT	CASSNGGSSYNSPLHF